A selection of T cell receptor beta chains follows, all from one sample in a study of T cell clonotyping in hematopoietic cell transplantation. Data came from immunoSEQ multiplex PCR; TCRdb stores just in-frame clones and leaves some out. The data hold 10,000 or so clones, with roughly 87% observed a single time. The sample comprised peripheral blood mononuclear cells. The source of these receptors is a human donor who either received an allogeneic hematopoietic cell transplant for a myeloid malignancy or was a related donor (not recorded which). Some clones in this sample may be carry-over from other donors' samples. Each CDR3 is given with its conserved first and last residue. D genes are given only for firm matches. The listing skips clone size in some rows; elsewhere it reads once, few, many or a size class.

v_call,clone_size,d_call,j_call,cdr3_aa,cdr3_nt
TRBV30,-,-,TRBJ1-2,CAWSVRSRGSYGYTF,TGTGCCTGGAGTGTACGATCCAGAGGCTCCTATGGCTACACCTTC
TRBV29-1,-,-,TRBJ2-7,CSVEVPGARYEQYF,TGCAGCGTTGAAGTGCCAGGGGCTCGCTACGAGCAGTACTTC
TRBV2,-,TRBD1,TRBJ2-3,CATPTGLRDTQYF,TGTGCCACCCCGACAGGGTTGCGGGATACGCAGTATTTT
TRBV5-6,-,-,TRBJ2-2,CASSFRESGELFF,TGTGCCAGCAGCTTTAGGGAATCCGGGGAGCTGTTTTTT
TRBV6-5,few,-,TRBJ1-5,CASSPGFSNQPQHF,TGTGCCAGCAGCCCCGGTTTCTCAAATCAGCCCCAGCATTTT
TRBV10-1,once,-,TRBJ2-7,CASPRRGVAYEQYF,TGCGCCAGCCCCCGAAGAGGGGTTGCCTACGAGCAGTACTTC
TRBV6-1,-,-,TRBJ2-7,CASSDPLNGAYEQYF,TGTGCCAGCAGTGACCCCCTCAACGGTGCCTACGAGCAGTACTTC
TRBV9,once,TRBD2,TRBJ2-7,CASSSSGGAFYEQYF,TGTGCCAGCAGCTCAAGCGGGGGGGCTTTTTACGAGCAGTACTTC
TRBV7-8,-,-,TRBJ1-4,CASSFSQGEKLFF,TGTGCCAGCAGCTTCAGCCAGGGTGAAAAACTGTTTTTT
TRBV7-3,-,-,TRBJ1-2,CASSAMKGHGYTF,TGTGCCAGCAGCGCGATGAAGGGTCATGGCTACACCTTC
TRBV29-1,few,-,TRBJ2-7,CSVESSYGYEQYF,TGCAGCGTTGAAAGTAGTTACGGCTACGAGCAGTACTTC
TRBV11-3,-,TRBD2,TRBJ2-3,CASSLTSGSTDTQYF,TGTGCCAGCAGCTTGACTAGCGGGAGCACAGATACGCAGTATTTT
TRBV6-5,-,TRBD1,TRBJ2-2,CASSWTGQMAGELFF,TGTGCCAGCAGTTGGACAGGACAGATGGCCGGGGAGCTGTTTTTT
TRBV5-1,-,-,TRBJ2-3,CASSLVRGSTDTQYF,TGCGCCAGCAGCTTGGTGCGGGGTAGCACAGATACGCAGTATTTT
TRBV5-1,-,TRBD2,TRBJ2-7,CASSSRTRGGRYEQYF,TGCGCCAGCAGCTCAAGGACTAGAGGAGGTCGCTACGAGCAGTACTTC
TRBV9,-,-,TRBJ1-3,CASSDRPGGNTIYF,TGTGCCAGCAGCGACCGGCCTGGAGGAAACACCATATATTTT
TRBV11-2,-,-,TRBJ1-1,CASSGPRPTEAFF,TGTGCCAGCAGCGGACCTAGGCCCACTGAAGCTTTCTTT
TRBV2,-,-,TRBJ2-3,CASASTDTQYF,TGTGCCAGCGCTAGCACAGATACGCAGTATTTT
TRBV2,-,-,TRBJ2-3,CASSVESTDTQYF,TGTGCCAGCAGTGTGGAAAGCACAGATACGCAGTATTTT
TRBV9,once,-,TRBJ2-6,CASGSGSGANVLTF,TGTGCCAGCGGAAGTGGCTCTGGGGCCAACGTCCTGACTTTC
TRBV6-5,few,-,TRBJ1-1,CATGAPIAFF,TGTGCCACGGGGGCGCCGATAGCTTTCTTT
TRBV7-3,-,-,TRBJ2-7,CASSLRHSGTEQYF,TGTGCCAGCAGCTTAAGGCACTCGGGAACGGAGCAGTACTTC
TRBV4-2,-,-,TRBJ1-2,CASRDLLGQGASRYTF,TGTGCCAGCAGGGACCTACTTGGGCAGGGAGCCTCTCGCTACACCTTC
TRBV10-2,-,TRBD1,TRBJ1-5,CASAPTGVKGQPQHF,TGCGCCAGCGCCCCAACAGGGGTCAAGGGTCAGCCCCAGCATTTT
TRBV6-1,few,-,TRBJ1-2,CASSGDLADNYGYTF,TGTGCCAGCAGTGGAGATTTAGCTGATAACTATGGCTACACCTTC
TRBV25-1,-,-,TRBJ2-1,CASSEYGSRYNEQFF,TGTGCCAGCAGTGAATACGGAAGCCGCTACAATGAGCAGTTCTTC
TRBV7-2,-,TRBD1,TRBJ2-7,CASSLSWKTTGGNEQYF,TGTGCCAGCAGCTTGTCTTGGAAGACGACAGGGGGGAACGAGCAGTACTTC
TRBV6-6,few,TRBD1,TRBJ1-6,CASRLTGRSYNSPLHF,TGTGCCAGCAGATTGACAGGGCGCTCCTATAATTCACCCCTCCACTTT
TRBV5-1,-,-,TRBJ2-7,CASSLAPLASSRGGPLSSYEQYF,TGCGCCAGCAGCTTGGCTCCCCTAGCCTCTAGCCGCGGGGGCCCCCTCAGCTCCTACGAGCAGTACTTC
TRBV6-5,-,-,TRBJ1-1,CASSPGREVGAFF,TGTGCCAGCAGCCCGGGGAGGGAGGTCGGAGCTTTCTTT
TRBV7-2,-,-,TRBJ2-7,CASRDPGFPSYEQYF,TGTGCCAGCAGGGATCCGGGATTCCCCTCCTACGAGCAGTACTTC
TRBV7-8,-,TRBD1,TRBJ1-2,CASSRGTGGNYGYTF,TGTGCCAGCAGCCGAGGGACAGGGGGAAACTATGGCTACACCTTC
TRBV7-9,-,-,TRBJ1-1,CASSLGLRRTEAFF,TGTGCCAGCAGCTTAGGCCTCCGGAGGACTGAAGCTTTCTTT
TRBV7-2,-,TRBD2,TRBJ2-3,CASSLGGGVHTDTQYF,TGTGCCAGCAGCTTAGGCGGGGGGGTCCACACAGATACGCAGTATTTT
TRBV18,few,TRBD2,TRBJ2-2,CASSPNGGGNTGELFF,TGTGCCAGCTCACCGAATGGCGGGGGGAACACCGGGGAGCTGTTTTTT
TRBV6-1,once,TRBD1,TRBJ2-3,CASSLRTGDTDTQYF,TGTGCCAGCAGTCTCCGGACAGGGGACACAGATACGCAGTATTTT
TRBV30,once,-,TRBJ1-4,CAWSRGFNEKLFF,TGTGCCTGGAGTAGGGGGTTTAATGAAAAACTGTTTTTT
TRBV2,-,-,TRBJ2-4,CASTKQGLAKNIQYF,TGTGCCAGCACCAAACAGGGCCTAGCCAAAAACATTCAGTACTTC
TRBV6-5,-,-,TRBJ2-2,CASSRPTGELFF,TGTGCCAGCAGTCGGCCCACCGGGGAGCTGTTTTTT
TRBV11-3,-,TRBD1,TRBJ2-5,CASSPGTGDETQYF,TGTGCCAGCAGTCCCGGGACAGGGGACGAGACCCAGTACTTC
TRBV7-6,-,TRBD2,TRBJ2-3,CASSSGTSGTDTQYF,TGTGCCAGCAGCTCCGGGACTAGCGGCACAGATACGCAGTATTTT
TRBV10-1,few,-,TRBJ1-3,CASSPSGISGNTIYF,TGCGCCAGCAGTCCCTCAGGGATCTCTGGAAACACCATATATTTT
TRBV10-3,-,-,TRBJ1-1,CAISEGRLNTEAFF,TGTGCCATCAGTGAGGGCAGATTGAACACTGAAGCTTTCTTT
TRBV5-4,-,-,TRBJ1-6,CASSLTGTSFSPPLHF,TGTGCCAGCAGCCTAACCGGGACCTCCTTTTCGCCACCCCTCCACTTT